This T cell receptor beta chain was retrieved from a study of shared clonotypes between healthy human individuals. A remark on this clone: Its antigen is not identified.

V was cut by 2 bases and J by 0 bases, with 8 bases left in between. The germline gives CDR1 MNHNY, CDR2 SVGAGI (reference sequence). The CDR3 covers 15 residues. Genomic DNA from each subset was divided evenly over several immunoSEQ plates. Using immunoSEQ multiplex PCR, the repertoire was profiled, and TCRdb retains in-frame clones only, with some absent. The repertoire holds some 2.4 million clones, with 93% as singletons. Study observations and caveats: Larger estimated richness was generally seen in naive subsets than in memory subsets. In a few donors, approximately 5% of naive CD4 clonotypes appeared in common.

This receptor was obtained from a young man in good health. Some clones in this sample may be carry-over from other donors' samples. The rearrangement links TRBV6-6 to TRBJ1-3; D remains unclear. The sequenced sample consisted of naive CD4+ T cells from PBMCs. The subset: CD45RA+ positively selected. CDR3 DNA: TGTGCCAGCAGTTACGGCCATCGCTCTGGAAACACCATATATTTT. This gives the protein CASSYGHRSGNTIYF.